The rows below give T cell receptor beta chains drawn from one sample of a study of shared clonotypes between healthy human individuals. The method was immunoSEQ multiplex PCR; TCRdb's version includes in-frame clones alone and lacks a portion of them. The profile covers around 2,000,000 clones, with approximately 94% appearing a single time and 0.85% to 1.3% taken by the ten largest. Material for sequencing was naive CD8+ T cells sorted from blood. The source is a man between 18 and 35 years old in good health. Both conserved end residues are part of each CDR3. The order of the fields is clone size, D gene, V gene, J gene, CDR3 protein, CDR3 DNA. A D gene is named only where the DNA matches it firmly. A clone size is listed for some rows: how often the clone was seen (once, few, many), or a class if it is expanded.

>.|.|TRBV10-3|TRBJ2-7
CAISDGSYEQYF
TGTGCCATCAGTGACGGCTCCTACGAGCAGTACTTC
>.|.|TRBV5-1|TRBJ2-7
CASSLDRFTSYEQYF
TGCGCCAGCAGCTTGGACAGATTCACCTCCTACGAGCAGTACTTC
>.|.|TRBV11-2|TRBJ1-1
CASSLGGRMNTEAFF
TGTGCCAGCAGCTTAGGGGGCAGAATGAACACTGAAGCTTTCTTT
>.|.|TRBV19|TRBJ2-7
CASSIRMEYEQYF
TGTGCCAGTAGTATCCGGATGGAGTACGAGCAGTACTTC
>.|TRBD2|TRBV4-2|TRBJ2-2
CASSPEGTSGNTGELFF
TGTGCCAGCAGCCCCGAAGGGACTAGCGGGAACACCGGGGAGCTGTTTTTT
>.|TRBD2|TRBV10-2|TRBJ2-7
CASFSGMGYEQYF
TGCGCCAGCTTTAGCGGGATGGGATACGAGCAGTACTTC
>.|.|TRBV19|TRBJ2-2
CASSIWGRSGELFF
TGTGCCAGTAGTATTTGGGGGCGATCCGGGGAGCTGTTTTTT
>.|.|TRBV7-9|TRBJ2-1
CASSLEAGYNEQFF
TGTGCCAGCAGCTTAGAGGCGGGATACAATGAGCAGTTCTTC
>.|TRBD1|TRBV28|TRBJ1-5
CASSYRTGGQPQHF
TGTGCCAGCAGCTATAGGACAGGAGGTCAGCCCCAGCATTTT
>.|TRBD1|TRBV27|TRBJ1-2
CASSLGQGGYGYTF
TGTGCCAGCAGCCTAGGACAGGGCGGGTATGGCTACACCTTC
>.|TRBD2|TRBV4-1|TRBJ2-7
CASSPGLVGEQYF
TGCGCCAGCAGCCCCGGACTAGTGGGTGAGCAGTACTTC
>.|.|TRBV6-5|TRBJ2-7
CASSYSGQGDPYEQYF
TGTGCCAGCAGTTACTCAGGTCAGGGTGACCCCTACGAGCAGTACTTC
>.|.|TRBV11-2|TRBJ2-7
CASSLVGTPYEQYF
TGTGCCAGCAGCTTAGTTGGGACACCCTACGAGCAGTACTTC
>.|.|TRBV4-3|TRBJ2-7
CASSLGFAYEQYF
TGCGCCAGCAGCCTAGGATTTGCCTACGAGCAGTACTTC
>.|TRBD2|TRBV11-2|TRBJ2-3
CASSQDRLLRGGTDTQYF
TGTGCCAGCAGCCAAGACAGATTACTGCGGGGGGGGACAGATACGCAGTATTTT
>.|.|TRBV10-3|TRBJ1-5
CAIDQGFSNQPQHF
TGTGCCATCGACCAGGGTTTTAGCAATCAGCCCCAGCATTTT
>.|TRBD2|TRBV27|TRBJ2-3
CASSLSVVRASGKPDTQYF
TGTGCCAGCAGTTTATCAGTAGTGAGGGCTAGCGGGAAGCCGGATACGCAGTATTTT
>.|.|TRBV7-2|TRBJ1-3
CASSLALGNTIYF
TGTGCCAGCAGCTTAGCGCTAGGAAACACCATATATTTT
>.|.|TRBV30|TRBJ2-2
CAWSYGTGELFF
TGTGCCTGGAGTTATGGAACCGGGGAGCTGTTTTTT
>.|.|TRBV5-1|TRBJ2-1
CASSVDFSVYNEQFF
TGCGCCAGCAGTGTCGACTTTAGCGTATACAATGAGCAGTTCTTC
>.|.|TRBV6-5|TRBJ2-2
CASSYSKYTGELFF
TGTGCCAGCAGTTACTCTAAATACACCGGGGAGCTGTTTTTT
>.|TRBD2|TRBV9|TRBJ2-1
CASSVEGTSGPWDEQFF
TGTGCCAGCAGCGTAGAGGGAACTAGCGGGCCCTGGGATGAGCAGTTCTTC
>.|.|TRBV19|TRBJ2-3
CASSMEPYSSTDTQYF
TGTGCCAGTAGTATGGAGCCGTACTCTAGCACAGATACGCAGTATTTT
>.|.|TRBV2|TRBJ2-2
CASTSDTNTGELFF
TGTGCCAGCACGAGCGATACGAACACCGGGGAGCTGTTTTTT
>.|.|TRBV11-2|TRBJ2-1
CASSLRTGYNEQFF
TGTGCCAGCAGCTTAAGAACGGGCTACAATGAGCAGTTCTTC
>.|TRBD2|TRBV27|TRBJ2-7
CASSLSLAGAREQYF
TGTGCCAGCAGTTTATCTCTGGCGGGAGCAAGGGAGCAGTACTTC
>.|.|TRBV18|TRBJ1-1
CASSHDPGPGTEAFF
TGTGCCAGCTCCCATGATCCAGGGCCGGGCACTGAAGCTTTCTTT
>.|.|TRBV13|TRBJ2-2
CASSQQGFGELFF
TGTGCCAGCAGCCAACAGGGCTTCGGGGAGCTGTTTTTT
>.|TRBD1|TRBV13|TRBJ1-1
CASSHGTGGPINTEAFF
TGTGCCAGCAGCCACGGGACAGGGGGCCCAATTAACACTGAAGCTTTCTTT
>.|.|TRBV13|TRBJ2-5
CASSPEGAQETQYF
TGTGCCAGCAGCCCTGAAGGGGCTCAAGAGACCCAGTACTTC
>.|.|TRBV7-2|TRBJ2-7
CASSLRYEQYF
TGTGCCAGCAGCTTACGTTACGAGCAGTACTTC
>.|.|TRBV2|TRBJ2-1
CASSSGLDEQFF
TGTGCCAGCAGTTCAGGGCTAGATGAGCAGTTCTTC
>.|.|TRBV9|TRBJ2-7
CASSFGTSYEQYF
TGTGCCAGCAGCTTCGGGACTTCCTACGAGCAGTACTTC
>.|.|TRBV9|TRBJ2-5
CASSVRGQVETQYF
TGTGCCAGCAGCGTCCGGGGACAAGTTGAGACCCAGTACTTC
>.|.|TRBV7-7|TRBJ2-7
CASSLGAGAYEQYF
TGTGCTAGCAGCTTAGGGGCAGGGGCCTACGAGCAGTACTTC
>.|TRBD1|TRBV11-2|TRBJ2-7
CASSSGTGYEQYF
TGTGCCAGCAGCTCCGGGACAGGCTACGAGCAGTACTTC
>.|TRBD1|TRBV27|TRBJ1-2
CASRSQGAVGGYTF
TGTGCCAGCAGGTCACAGGGGGCGGTGGGTGGCTACACCTTC
>once|.|TRBV2|TRBJ2-7
CASTQKGRLPHEQYF
TGTGCCAGCACCCAAAAGGGACGGTTACCCCACGAGCAGTACTTC
>.|.|TRBV27|TRBJ1-2
CASSLGGYVGYTF
TGTGCCAGCAGTCTCGGGGGGTACGTTGGCTACACCTTC
>once|.|TRBV7-9|TRBJ1-2
CASSLVPDSFGYTF
TGTGCCAGCAGCTTGGTTCCTGACAGCTTTGGCTACACCTTC
>.|TRBD2|TRBV2|TRBJ2-5
CASILTSGGADQETQYF
TGTGCCAGCATCCTGACTAGCGGGGGGGCCGACCAAGAGACCCAGTACTTC
>once|.|TRBV4-3|TRBJ2-1
CASSQDSGNEQFF
TGCGCCAGCAGCCAAGATTCGGGGAATGAGCAGTTCTTC
>.|TRBD1|TRBV5-1|TRBJ2-5
CASSLVYRGEETQYF
TGCGCCAGCAGCTTGGTATACAGGGGTGAAGAGACCCAGTACTTC
>.|.|TRBV7-8|TRBJ2-7
CASSTSSGASSYEQYF
TGTGCCAGCAGCACCTCTTCAGGGGCCTCCTCCTACGAGCAGTACTTC
>.|TRBD1|TRBV27|TRBJ1-2
CASSPSGQGDGYTF
TGTGCCAGCAGTCCCTCGGGACAGGGCGATGGCTACACCTTC
>.|TRBD2|TRBV2|TRBJ2-3
CASSDTRSGGPLGTQYF
TGTGCCAGCAGTGATACCCGAAGCGGGGGGCCACTTGGGACGCAGTATTTT
>.|.|TRBV12-5|TRBJ2-1
CAGDKSSYNEQFF
TGTGCTGGGGACAAGAGCTCCTACAATGAGCAGTTCTTC
>.|.|TRBV7-2|TRBJ2-5
CASSLNLWETQYF
TGTGCCAGCAGCTTAAACCTGTGGGAGACCCAGTACTTC
>.|.|TRBV30|TRBJ2-1
CAWSVEGAWEQFF
TGTGCCTGGAGTGTGGAGGGGGCTTGGGAGCAGTTCTTC
>.|.|TRBV18|TRBJ2-5
CASSPGSQETQYF
TGTGCCAGCTCACCCGGGTCCCAAGAGACCCAGTACTTC
>.|.|TRBV7-9|TRBJ2-7
CASSLALSYSYEQYF
TGTGCCAGCAGCTTAGCGCTTTCCTACTCCTACGAGCAGTACTTC
>.|.|TRBV4-3|TRBJ2-1
CASRDSGTNNEQFF
TGCGCCAGCAGGGATTCCGGGACAAACAATGAGCAGTTCTTC
>.|TRBD1|TRBV30|TRBJ2-7
CAWGPRLGQGYEQYF
TGTGCCTGGGGCCCTAGGCTGGGACAGGGTTACGAGCAGTACTTC
>.|TRBD1|TRBV28|TRBJ1-4
CASRDRANEKLFF
TGTGCCAGCCGGGACAGGGCTAATGAAAAACTGTTTTTT
>.|TRBD2|TRBV7-6|TRBJ2-1
CASSFDGGALNEQFF
TGTGCCAGCAGCTTTGACGGGGGGGCCCTCAATGAGCAGTTCTTC
>.|.|TRBV11-2|TRBJ1-4
CASSLDLEGLVNEKLFF
TGTGCCAGCAGCTTAGATCTCGAGGGGCTTGTTAATGAAAAACTGTTTTTT
>.|.|TRBV27|TRBJ1-2
CASSLLGQRSYGYTF
TGTGCCAGCAGTTTATTAGGACAGCGTAGCTATGGCTACACCTTC
>.|.|TRBV7-2|TRBJ1-1
CASSAGVWNTEAFF
TGTGCCAGCAGCGCAGGGGTTTGGAACACTGAAGCTTTCTTT